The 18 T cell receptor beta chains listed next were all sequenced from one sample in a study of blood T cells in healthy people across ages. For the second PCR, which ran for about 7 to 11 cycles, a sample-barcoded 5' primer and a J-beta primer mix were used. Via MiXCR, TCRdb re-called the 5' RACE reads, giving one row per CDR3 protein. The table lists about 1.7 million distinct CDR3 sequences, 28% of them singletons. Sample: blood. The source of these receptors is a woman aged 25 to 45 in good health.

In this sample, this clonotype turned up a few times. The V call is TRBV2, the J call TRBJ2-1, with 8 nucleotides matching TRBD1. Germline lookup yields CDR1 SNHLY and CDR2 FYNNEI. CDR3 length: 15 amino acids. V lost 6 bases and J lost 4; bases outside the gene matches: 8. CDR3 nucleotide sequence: TGTGCCAGCAGGCCCCTCCAGGGGGCTTACAATGAGCAGTTCTTC. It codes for CASRPLQGAYNEQFF.

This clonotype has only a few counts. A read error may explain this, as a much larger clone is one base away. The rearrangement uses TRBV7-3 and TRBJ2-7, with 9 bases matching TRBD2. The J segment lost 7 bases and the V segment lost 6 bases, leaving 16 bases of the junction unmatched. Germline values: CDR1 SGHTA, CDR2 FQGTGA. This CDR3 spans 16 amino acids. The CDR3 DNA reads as TGTGCCAGCAGTCAAGGGGCCCTAGCGGGACGCAATGAGCAGTACTTC. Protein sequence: CASSQGALAGRNEQYF.

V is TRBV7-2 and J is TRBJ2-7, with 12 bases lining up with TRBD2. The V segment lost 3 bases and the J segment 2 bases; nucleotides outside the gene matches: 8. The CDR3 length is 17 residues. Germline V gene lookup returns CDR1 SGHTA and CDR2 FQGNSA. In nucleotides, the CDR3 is TGTGCCAGCAGCTTTAGACTAGCGGGAGAAGATCCCTACGAGCAGTACTTC. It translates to CASSFRLAGEDPYEQYF.

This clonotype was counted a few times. CDR3 loop: CASSLTRKTDTQYF. DNA for the CDR3: TGTGCCAGCAGCCTGACGAGGAAAACAGATACGCAGTATTTT. V and J are TRBV6-5 and TRBJ2-3; D uncertain. V was clipped by 6 bases and J by 3 bases, with 13 bases between them. Per germline, CDR1 MNHEY and CDR2 SVGAGI. CDR3 length: 14 amino acids.

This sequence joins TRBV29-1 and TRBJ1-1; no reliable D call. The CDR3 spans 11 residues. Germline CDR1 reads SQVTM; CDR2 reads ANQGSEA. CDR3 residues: CNGVLNTEAFF. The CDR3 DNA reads TGCAACGGGGTCCTAAACACTGAAGCTTTCTTT.

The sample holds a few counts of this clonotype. The DNA of the CDR3 is TGTGCCAGCAGAAGATTCACCGGGACATCTTTTAACTATGGCTACACCTTC. Protein product: CASRRFTGTSFNYGYTF. V and J are TRBV28 and TRBJ1-2; TRBD1 is a possible D gene (6 bases). From germline, CDR1 is MDHEN and CDR2 SYDVKM. This CDR3 contains 17 residues. Trimming cost V 6 bases and J 1 base, with 21 bases left between them.

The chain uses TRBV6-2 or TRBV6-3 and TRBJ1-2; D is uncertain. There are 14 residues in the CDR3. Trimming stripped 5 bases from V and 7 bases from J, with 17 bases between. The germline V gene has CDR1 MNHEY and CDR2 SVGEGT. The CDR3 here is CASSHPGGRSGYTF. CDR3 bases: TGTGCCAGCAGTCACCCGGGAGGACGTAGTGGCTACACCTTC.

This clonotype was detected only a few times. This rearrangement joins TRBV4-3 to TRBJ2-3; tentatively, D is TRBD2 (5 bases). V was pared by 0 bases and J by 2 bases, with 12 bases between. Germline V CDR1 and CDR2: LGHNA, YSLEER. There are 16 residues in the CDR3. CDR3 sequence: CASSQERADSTDTQYF. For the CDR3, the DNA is TGCGCCAGCAGCCAAGAGAGAGCGGATTCCACAGATACGCAGTATTTT.

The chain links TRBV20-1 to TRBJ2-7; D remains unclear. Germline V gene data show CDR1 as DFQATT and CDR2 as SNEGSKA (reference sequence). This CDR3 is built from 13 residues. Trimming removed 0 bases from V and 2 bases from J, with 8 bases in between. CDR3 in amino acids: CSARDTAAYEQYF. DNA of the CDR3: TGCAGTGCTAGAGATACAGCAGCCTACGAGCAGTACTTC.

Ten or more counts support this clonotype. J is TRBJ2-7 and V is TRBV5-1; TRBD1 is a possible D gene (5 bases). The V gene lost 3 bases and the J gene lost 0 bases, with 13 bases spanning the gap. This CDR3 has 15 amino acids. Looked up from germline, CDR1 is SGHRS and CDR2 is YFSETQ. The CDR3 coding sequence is TGCGCCAGCAGCTCGTCGTGGACACCCTCCTACGAGCAGTACTTC. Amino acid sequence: CASSSSWTPSYEQYF.

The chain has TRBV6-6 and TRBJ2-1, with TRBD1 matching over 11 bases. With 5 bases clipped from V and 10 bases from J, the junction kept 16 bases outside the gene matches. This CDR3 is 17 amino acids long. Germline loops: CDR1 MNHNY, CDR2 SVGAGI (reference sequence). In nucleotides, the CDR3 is TGTGCCAGCAGTACCGGGACAGGGGGACCGATCTCCTACGAGCAGTTCTTC. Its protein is CASSTGTGGPISYEQFF.

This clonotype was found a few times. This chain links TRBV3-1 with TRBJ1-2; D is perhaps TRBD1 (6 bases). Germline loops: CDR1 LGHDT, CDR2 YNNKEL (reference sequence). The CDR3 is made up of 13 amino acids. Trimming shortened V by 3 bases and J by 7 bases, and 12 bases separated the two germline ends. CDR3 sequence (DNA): TGTGCCAGCAGCCACCGGGGGGCCCTTGGCTACACCTTC. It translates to CASSHRGALGYTF. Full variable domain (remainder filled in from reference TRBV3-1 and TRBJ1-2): DTAVSQTPKYLVTQMGNDKSIKCEQNLGHDTMYWYKQDSKKFLKIMFSYNNKELIINETVPNRFSPKSPDKAHLNLHINSLELGDSAVYFCASSHRGALGYTFGSGTRLTVV.

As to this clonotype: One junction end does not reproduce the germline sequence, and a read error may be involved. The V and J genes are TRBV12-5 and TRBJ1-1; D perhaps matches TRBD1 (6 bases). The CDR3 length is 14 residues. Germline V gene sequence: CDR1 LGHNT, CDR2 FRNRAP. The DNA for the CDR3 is TGTGCTAGTGGGTTGGACAGCAAAAACACTGAAGCTTTCTTT. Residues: CASGLDSKNTEAFF.

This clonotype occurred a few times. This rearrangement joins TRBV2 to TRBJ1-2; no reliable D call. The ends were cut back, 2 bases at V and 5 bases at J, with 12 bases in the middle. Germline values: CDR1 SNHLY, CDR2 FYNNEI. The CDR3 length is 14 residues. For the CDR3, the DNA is TGTGCCAGCAGTGAAACCCGTCAGACGTATGGCTACACCTTC. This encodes CASSETRQTYGYTF.

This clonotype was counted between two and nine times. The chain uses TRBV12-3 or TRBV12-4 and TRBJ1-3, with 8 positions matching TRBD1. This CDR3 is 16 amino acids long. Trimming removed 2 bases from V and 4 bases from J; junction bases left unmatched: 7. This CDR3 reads CASSLQGAHGGNTIYF. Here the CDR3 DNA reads TGTGCCAGCAGTTTACAGGGGGCGCATGGAGGAAACACCATATATTTT.

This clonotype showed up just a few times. Written as DNA, the CDR3 is TGTGCCACCGGGGGGCAACGCCTAGAGCAGTTCTTC. This codes for CATGGQRLEQFF. The J gene is TRBJ2-1, the V gene TRBV11-2; D may be TRBD2 (7 bases). Germline V gene data show CDR1 as SGHAT and CDR2 as FQNNGV. CDR3 size: 12 residues. Trimming left V 10 bases short and J 10 bases short, with 17 bases between.

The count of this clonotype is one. The CDR3 reads CASSHRAGQGNEQFF. The CDR3 DNA reads TGCGCCAGCAGCCATAGGGCGGGACAGGGGAATGAGCAGTTCTTC. J is TRBJ2-1 and V is TRBV4-1; 10 bases align to TRBD1. Germline V gives CDR1 MGHRA, CDR2 YSYEKL. V lost 3 bases, J lost 7 bases, and 6 bases stayed unmatched. The CDR3 sequence is 15 residues long.

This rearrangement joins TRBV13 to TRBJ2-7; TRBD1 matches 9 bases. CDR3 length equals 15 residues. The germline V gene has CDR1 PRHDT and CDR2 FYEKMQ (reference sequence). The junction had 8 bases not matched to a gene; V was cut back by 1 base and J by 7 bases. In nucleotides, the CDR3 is TGTGCCAGCAGCTTAGCAGGGACAGGGTGTGAGGAGCAGTACTTC. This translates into CASSLAGTGCEEQYF.